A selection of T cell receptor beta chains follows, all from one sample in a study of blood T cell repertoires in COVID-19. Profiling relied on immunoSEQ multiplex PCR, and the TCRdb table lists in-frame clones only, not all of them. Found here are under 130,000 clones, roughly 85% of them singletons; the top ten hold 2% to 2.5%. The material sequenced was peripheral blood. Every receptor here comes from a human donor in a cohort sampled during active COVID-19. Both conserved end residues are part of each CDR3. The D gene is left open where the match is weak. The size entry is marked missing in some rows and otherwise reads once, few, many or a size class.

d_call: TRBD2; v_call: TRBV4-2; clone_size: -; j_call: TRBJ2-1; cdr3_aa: CASSPSFDLAGGQGEQFF; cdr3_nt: TGTGCCAGCAGCCCGTCATTTGATCTAGCGGGGGGGCAGGGTGAGCAGTTCTTC
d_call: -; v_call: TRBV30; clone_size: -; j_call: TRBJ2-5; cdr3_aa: CAWSREAGTSQYF; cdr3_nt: TGTGCCTGGAGTCGCGAGGCAGGGACTTCCCAGTACTTC
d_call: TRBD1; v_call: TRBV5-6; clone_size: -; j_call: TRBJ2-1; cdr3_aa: CASRYRDSYNEQFF; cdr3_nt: TGTGCCAGCAGATACCGGGACAGTTACAATGAGCAGTTCTTC
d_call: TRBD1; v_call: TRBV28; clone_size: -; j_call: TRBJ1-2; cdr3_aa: CASRDRGWSYGYTF; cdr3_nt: TGTGCCAGCCGAGACAGGGGATGGAGCTATGGCTACACCTTC
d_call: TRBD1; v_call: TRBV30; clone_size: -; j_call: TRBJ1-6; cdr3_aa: CAWLSQGPPLHF; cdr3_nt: TGTGCCTGGCTCTCACAGGGGCCACCCCTCCACTTT
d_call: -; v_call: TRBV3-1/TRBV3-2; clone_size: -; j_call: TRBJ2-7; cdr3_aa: CASSQGLGGSYEQYF; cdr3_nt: TGTGCCAGCAGCCAAGGTCTGGGGGGCTCCTACGAGCAGTACTTC
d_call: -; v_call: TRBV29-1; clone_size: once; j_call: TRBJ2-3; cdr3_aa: CSVLRSDTQYF; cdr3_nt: TGCAGCGTTCTACGTTCTGATACGCAGTATTTT
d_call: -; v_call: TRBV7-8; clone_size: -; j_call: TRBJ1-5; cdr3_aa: CASSLMGISNQPQHF; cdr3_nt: TGTGCCAGCAGCTTAATGGGCATTAGCAATCAGCCCCAGCATTTT
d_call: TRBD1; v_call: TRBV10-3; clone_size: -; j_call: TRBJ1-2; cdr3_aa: CAISEFTGGEDYYGYTF; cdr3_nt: TGTGCCATCAGTGAGTTTACAGGGGGCGAGGATTACTATGGCTACACCTTC
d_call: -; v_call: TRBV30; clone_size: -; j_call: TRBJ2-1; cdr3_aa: CAWSGQANNEQFF; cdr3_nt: TGTGCCTGGAGTGGCCAAGCGAACAATGAGCAGTTCTTC
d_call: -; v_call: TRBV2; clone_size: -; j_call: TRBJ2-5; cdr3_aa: CAKSSVTSFQETQYF; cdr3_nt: TGTGCAAAAAGCAGTGTTACTAGTTTCCAAGAGACCCAGTACTTC
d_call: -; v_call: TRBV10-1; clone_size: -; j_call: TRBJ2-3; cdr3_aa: CATSLGGAVDTQYF; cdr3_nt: TGCGCCACCAGCTTAGGGGGAGCTGTAGATACGCAGTATTTT
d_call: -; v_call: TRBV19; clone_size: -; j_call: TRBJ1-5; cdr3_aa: CASKKNQGLFQPQHF; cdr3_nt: TGTGCCAGTAAAAAAAATCAGGGGTTGTTTCAGCCCCAGCATTTT
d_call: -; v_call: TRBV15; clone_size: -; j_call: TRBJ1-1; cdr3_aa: CATRDSRGTEAFF; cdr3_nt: TGTGCCACCAGGGATAGCAGGGGCACTGAAGCTTTCTTT
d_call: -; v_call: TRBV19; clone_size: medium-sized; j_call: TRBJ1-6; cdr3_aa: CASMTSGQGYSPLHF; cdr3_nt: TGTGCCAGTATGACCTCTGGGCAGGGGTATTCACCCCTCCACTTT
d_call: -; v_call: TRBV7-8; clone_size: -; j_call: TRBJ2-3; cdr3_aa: CASSSEGVTSTDTQYF; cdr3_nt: TGTGCCAGCAGCTCTGAGGGGGTTACGAGCACAGATACGCAGTATTTT
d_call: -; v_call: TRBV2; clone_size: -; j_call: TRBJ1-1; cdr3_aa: CASSVNEGGTEAFF; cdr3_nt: TGTGCCAGCAGTGTCAACGAGGGTGGCACTGAAGCTTTCTTT
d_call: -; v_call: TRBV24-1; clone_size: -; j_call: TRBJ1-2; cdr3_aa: CATSTGYANYGYTF; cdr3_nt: TGTGCCACGAGTACGGGATATGCTAACTATGGCTACACCTTC
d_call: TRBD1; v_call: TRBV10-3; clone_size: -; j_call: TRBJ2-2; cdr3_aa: CAISESPSGQGGTGELFF; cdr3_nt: TGTGCCATCAGTGAGTCGCCCTCGGGACAGGGTGGTACCGGGGAGCTGTTTTTT
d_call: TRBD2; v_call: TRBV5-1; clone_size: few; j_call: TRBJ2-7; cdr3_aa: CASSSDRGLVNYEQYF; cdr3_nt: TGCGCCAGCAGCTCTGATAGGGGACTAGTTAACTACGAGCAGTACTTC
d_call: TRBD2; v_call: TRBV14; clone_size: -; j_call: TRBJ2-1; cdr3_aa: CASSFLAGASYNEQFF; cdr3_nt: TGTGCCAGCAGCTTTCTAGCGGGAGCTTCCTACAATGAGCAGTTCTTC
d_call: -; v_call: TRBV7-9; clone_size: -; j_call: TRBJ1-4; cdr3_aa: CASSLGGGKLFF; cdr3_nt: TGTGCCAGCAGCTTAGGAGGGGGAAAACTGTTTTTT
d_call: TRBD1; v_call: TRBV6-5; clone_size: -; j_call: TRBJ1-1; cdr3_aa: CASRRTGNTEAFF; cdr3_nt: TGTGCCAGCAGGCGGACAGGGAACACTGAAGCTTTCTTT
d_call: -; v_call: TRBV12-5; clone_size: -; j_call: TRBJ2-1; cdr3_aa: CASRRASSYNEQFF; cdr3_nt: TGTGCTAGCCGGCGGGCGAGCTCCTACAATGAGCAGTTCTTC
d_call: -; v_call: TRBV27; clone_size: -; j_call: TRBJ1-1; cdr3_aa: CASSPRPGSTEAFF; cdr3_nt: TGTGCCAGCAGTCCCCGCCCGGGGAGCACTGAAGCTTTCTTT
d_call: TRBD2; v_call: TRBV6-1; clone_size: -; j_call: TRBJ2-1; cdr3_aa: CASSEAALRGGYEQFF; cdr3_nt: TGTGCCAGCAGTGAAGCGGCGTTGCGGGGGGGCTACGAGCAGTTCTTC
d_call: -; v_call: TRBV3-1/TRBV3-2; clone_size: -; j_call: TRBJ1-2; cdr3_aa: CASSQQDIYGYTF; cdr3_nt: TGTGCCAGCAGCCAACAGGACATCTATGGCTACACCTTC
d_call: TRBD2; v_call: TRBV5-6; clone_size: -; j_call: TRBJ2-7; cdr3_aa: CASSLEAGGRYEQYF; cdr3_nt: TGTGCCAGCAGCTTGGAGGCGGGAGGGCGCTACGAGCAGTACTTC
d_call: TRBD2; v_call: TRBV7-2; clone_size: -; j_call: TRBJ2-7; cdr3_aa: CASSSRAGSSYEQYF; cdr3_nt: TGTGCCAGCAGTTCCCGAGCGGGGAGCTCCTACGAGCAGTACTTC
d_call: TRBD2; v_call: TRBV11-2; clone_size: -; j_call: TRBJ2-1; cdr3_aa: CASSSVGLAGYNEQFF; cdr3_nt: TGTGCCAGCAGCTCAGTTGGGCTAGCGGGCTACAATGAGCAGTTCTTC
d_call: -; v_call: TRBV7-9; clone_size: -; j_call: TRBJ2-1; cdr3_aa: CASSSVGDTNEQFF; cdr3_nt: TGTGCCAGCAGTTCCGTAGGGGACACCAATGAGCAGTTCTTC
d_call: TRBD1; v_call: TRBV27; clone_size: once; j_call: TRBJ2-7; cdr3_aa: CASRTGQGVYEQYF; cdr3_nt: TGTGCCAGCAGGACGGGACAGGGGGTCTACGAGCAGTACTTC
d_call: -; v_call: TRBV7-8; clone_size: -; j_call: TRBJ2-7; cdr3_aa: CASSLLTGTQYEQYF; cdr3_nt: TGTGCCAGCAGCTTATTAACCGGGACTCAATACGAGCAGTACTTC
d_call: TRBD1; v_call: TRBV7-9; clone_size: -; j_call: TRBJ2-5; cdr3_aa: CASSSKAGQVEETQYF; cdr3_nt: TGTGCCAGCAGCTCAAAGGCAGGACAGGTGGAAGAGACCCAGTACTTC
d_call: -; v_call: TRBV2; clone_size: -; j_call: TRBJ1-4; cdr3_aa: CASRELQRQEKLFF; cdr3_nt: TGTGCCAGCAGGGAACTACAAAGACAGGAAAAACTGTTTTTT
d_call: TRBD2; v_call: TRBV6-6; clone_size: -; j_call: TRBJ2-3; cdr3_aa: CASSDLAGVSSTQYF; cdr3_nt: TGTGCCAGCAGTGATCTAGCGGGAGTGAGCAGTACGCAGTATTTT
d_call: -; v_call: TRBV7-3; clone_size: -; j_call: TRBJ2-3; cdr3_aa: CASSLPSDTQYF; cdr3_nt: TGTGCCAGCAGCTTACCGTCAGATACGCAGTATTTT
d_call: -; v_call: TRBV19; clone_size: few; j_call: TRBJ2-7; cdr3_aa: CASSTTTSSREQYF; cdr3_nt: TGTGCCAGTAGTACTACGACTAGTTCCCGCGAGCAGTACTTC
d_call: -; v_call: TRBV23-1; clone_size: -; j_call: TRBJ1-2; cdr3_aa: CASSPTPDIIYGYTF; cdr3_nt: TGCGCCAGCAGTCCCACCCCGGACATTATCTATGGCTACACCTTC
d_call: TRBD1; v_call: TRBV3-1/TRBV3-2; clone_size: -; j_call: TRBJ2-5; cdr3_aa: CASSQGVGQGQETQYF; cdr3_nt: TGTGCCAGCAGCCAAGGAGTGGGACAGGGGCAAGAGACCCAGTACTTC